This T cell receptor (beta chain) stems from a study of early T cells in non-severe SARS-CoV-2 infection. Study details: It was bulk RNA from unsorted whole blood that was sequenced, and the chains were unpaired. Whole-study results and caveats: Private and CD4 specificities were missed by VDJdb matching, skewed to anti-spike CD8.

The CDR3 totals 14 residues. CDR1 DFQATT and CDR2 SNEGSKA come from the germline V gene (reference sequence). Trimming stripped 3 bases from V and 4 bases from J, with 13 bases between. This clonotype was counted at least ten times. Its antigen remains unidentified. The library protocol tagged individual cDNA molecules with unique molecular identifiers. TCRdb re-called the 5' RACE reads with MiXCR, one entry per CDR3 protein. The sample yields just over 70,000 distinct CDR3 sequences, approximately 13% seen once. Sample: whole blood. This TCR came from an adult who was a healthcare worker with PCR-confirmed SARS-CoV-2 infection or an uninfected control (not recorded which). V is TRBV20-1 and J is TRBJ2-1, with D perhaps TRBD2 (6 bases). DNA of the CDR3: TGCAGTGCTAGCTACCACGCGGGGTACAATGAGCAGTTCTTC. This gives the protein CSASYHAGYNEQFF.